The rows below give T cell receptor beta chains drawn from one sample of a study of T-cell memory formation after mild COVID-19. TCRdb reanalysed the 5' RACE reads using MiXCR and keeps one entry per CDR3 protein. The data show approximately 480,000 distinct CDR3 sequences, roughly 20% seen once. Sequenced input: PBMCs or a T cell subset sorted from them (not recorded which). The receptors shown here come from an adult woman who had mild COVID-19 (a few samples of this study predate the infection). Cell type and time point are not known. CDR3s include the opening cysteine and the closing phenylalanine or tryptophan. The D gene is left open where the match is weak. Not every row has a clone size; where given, it reads once, few, many or a size class.

V	size	D	J	DNA	CDR3
TRBV4-2	NA	NA	TRBJ1-5	TGTGCCAGCAGCCAGGACTTAGGGACGGGGAATCAGCCCCAGCATTTT	CASSQDLGTGNQPQHF
TRBV10-3	few	TRBD1	TRBJ2-7	TGTGCCATCAGTACCGGGACAGTCTCCTACGAGCAGTACTTC	CAISTGTVSYEQYF
TRBV20-1	NA	TRBD2	TRBJ2-1	TGCAGTGCTAGAGATCAAGGCGGGAGGGCTGGCGATGAGCAGTTCTTC	CSARDQGGRAGDEQFF
TRBV6-5	few	NA	TRBJ2-5	TGTGCCAGCAGTTACTCCTCGTTGGGTTCGGAGACCCAGTACTTC	CASSYSSLGSETQYF
TRBV20-1	few	TRBD2	TRBJ2-3	TGCAGTGCTAGGAGGGGACTAGCGGGCACAGATACGCAGTATTTT	CSARRGLAGTDTQYF
TRBV29-1	NA	NA	TRBJ1-1	TGCAGCGTCGCACAGGGCGGGGGCACTGAAGCTTTCTTT	CSVAQGGGTEAFF
TRBV5-4	few	TRBD2	TRBJ2-5	TGTGCCAGCAGCCCAGGGACTAGCGGGAGGGCCGAAGAGACCCAGTACTTC	CASSPGTSGRAEETQYF
TRBV11-3	many	NA	TRBJ1-2	TGTGCCAGCAGCTTGGACCCGGTCGGTGGCTATGGCTACACCTTC	CASSLDPVGGYGYTF
TRBV7-3	NA	TRBD1	TRBJ1-1	TGTGCCAGCAGCCCAGGGGGCGAAACTGAAGCTTTCTTT	CASSPGGETEAFF
TRBV14	NA	NA	TRBJ2-1	TGTGCCAGCAGCCAATACGTCCACAATGAGCAGTTCTTC	CASSQYVHNEQFF
TRBV12-3/TRBV12-4	few	TRBD1	TRBJ2-6	TGTGCCAGCAGGCCTTCACCGGACAGGGCGCCTGGGGCCAACGTCCTGACTTTC	CASRPSPDRAPGANVLTF
TRBV27	NA	NA	TRBJ1-2	TGTGCCAGCAGTAAACAAGGACAGATGTCCTATGGCTACACCTTC	CASSKQGQMSYGYTF
TRBV29-1	NA	TRBD1	TRBJ2-7	TGCAGCGTTGTTTTGCCAGGGGGAAGCTACGAGCAGTACTTC	CSVVLPGGSYEQYF
TRBV7-9	NA	TRBD1	TRBJ2-3	TGTGCCAGCAGCTTAGCGGGAGTGAGGGACAGGAGAAAAGATACGCAGTATTTT	CASSLAGVRDRRKDTQYF
TRBV4-2	few	NA	TRBJ2-3	TGTGCCAGCAGCCTAATGGAGGCTCGGACAGATACGCAGTATTTT	CASSLMEARTDTQYF
TRBV3-1	few	NA	TRBJ1-4	TGTGCCAGCAGCCCGCACGGCAGGTTGCATAATGAAAAACTGTTTTTT	CASSPHGRLHNEKLFF
TRBV29-1	few	TRBD1	TRBJ2-7	TGCAGCGTCTCCGGGACAGGGGTCCACGAGCAGTACTTC	CSVSGTGVHEQYF
TRBV19	few	NA	TRBJ1-5	TGTGCCAGTAGTCATACCCCAACCTTGGGGGCCGTTAGCAATCAGCCCCAGCATTTT	CASSHTPTLGAVSNQPQHF
TRBV18	NA	NA	TRBJ2-7	TGTGCCAGCTCACCGGGGGTACCCCCTCTCTACGAGCAGTACTTC	CASSPGVPPLYEQYF
TRBV20-1	NA	NA	TRBJ2-5	TGCAGTGCTAGAGTGACTACAGCCCAAGAGACCCAGTACTTC	CSARVTTAQETQYF
TRBV5-1	few	TRBD1	TRBJ1-2	TGCGCCAGCAGCCCGGGACAGGGGCACCTGGACTATGGCTACACCTTC	CASSPGQGHLDYGYTF
TRBV29-1	NA	NA	TRBJ1-1	TGCAGCGTTACGGACGGCGGATCCCTAGGAGCTTTCTTT	CSVTDGGSLGAFF
TRBV19	many	NA	TRBJ2-7	TGTGCCAGTAGCCAGATCGGGAATGAACCCTACGAGCAGTACTTC	CASSQIGNEPYEQYF
TRBV7-3	NA	TRBD2	TRBJ2-1	TGTGCCAGCAGCTTAACGACTAGCCCCTACAATGAGCAGTTCTTC	CASSLTTSPYNEQFF
TRBV29-1	NA	TRBD1	TRBJ1-2	TGCAGCGTTTCACCGGGACAGCTCAACTATGGCTACACCTTC	CSVSPGQLNYGYTF
TRBV6-2/TRBV6-3	few	TRBD2	TRBJ2-7	TGTGCCAGCAGTCTGACTAGCGGGAAAAGGGAGCAGTACTTC	CASSLTSGKREQYF
TRBV7-2	few	TRBD1	TRBJ1-6	TGTGCCAGCAGCTACGACAGGGGGCTTGGTTCACCCCTCCACTTT	CASSYDRGLGSPLHF
TRBV5-1	NA	TRBD1	TRBJ2-2	TGCGCCAGCAGACCTGACAGGGTGGGAATCGACGGGGAGCTGTTTTTT	CASRPDRVGIDGELFF
TRBV5-5	many	TRBD2	TRBJ2-7	TGTGCCAGCAGCCCCGGCCCCGGGACTAACTACGAGCAGTACTTC	CASSPGPGTNYEQYF
TRBV9	few	NA	TRBJ2-1	TGTGCCAGCAGCGTAGCGGGGACTTCTTACAATGAGCAGTTCTTC	CASSVAGTSYNEQFF
TRBV6-5	NA	TRBD1	TRBJ1-1	TGTGCCAGCAGTTACCGGACAGGGGGCACTGAAGCTTTCTTT	CASSYRTGGTEAFF
TRBV5-1	many	NA	TRBJ2-1	TGCGCCAGCATGAGCGGGACAATCAATGAGCAGTTCTTC	CASMSGTINEQFF
TRBV29-1	NA	NA	TRBJ2-1	TGCAGCGTTTGCCCCGACAGAAACAATGAGCAGTTCTTC	CSVCPDRNNEQFF
TRBV7-9	few	NA	TRBJ1-6	TGTGCCAGCAGACCAGATTACGGCTATAATTCACCCCTCCACTTT	CASRPDYGYNSPLHF
TRBV3-1	NA	TRBD2	TRBJ2-2	TGTGCCAGCAGCCATACTAGCGGGGGAAACACCGGGGAGCTGTTTTTT	CASSHTSGGNTGELFF
TRBV5-1	few	NA	TRBJ2-3	TGCGCCAGCAGCCCTATTTCCGATACGCAGTATTTT	CASSPISDTQYF
TRBV7-6	few	NA	TRBJ2-6	TGTGCCAGCAGCTCCCCCCTCTCTGGGGCCAACGTCCTGACTTTC	CASSSPLSGANVLTF
TRBV20-1	NA	NA	TRBJ2-7	TGCAGTGCGCACGCTTCCGGTTCCTACGAGCAGTACTTC	CSAHASGSYEQYF
TRBV20-1	NA	TRBD2	TRBJ2-1	TGCAGTGCTAGAGATTCCTCCGGACTAGCGGGGGTACCCTACAATGAGCAGTTCTTC	CSARDSSGLAGVPYNEQFF
TRBV20-1	NA	NA	TRBJ1-1	TGCAGTGCTAGAGTGTCAGCAAGTATGAACACTGAAGCTTTCTTT	CSARVSASMNTEAFF
TRBV24-1	few	NA	TRBJ2-1	TGTGCCACCAGTGACCAGGGCTATGAGCAGTTCTTC	CATSDQGYEQFF
TRBV12-3/TRBV12-4	NA	NA	TRBJ1-2	TGTGCCAGCACCCCGGGCCGCGACCGGGTTTTC	CASTPGRDRVF
TRBV5-1	few	NA	TRBJ2-7	TGCGCCAGCAGCCCCAGGGACTTCTACGAGCAGTACTTC	CASSPRDFYEQYF
TRBV20-1	NA	TRBD2	TRBJ2-7	TGCAGTGCTAGAGATGGCCTAGCGGGGACCTACGAGCAGTACTTC	CSARDGLAGTYEQYF
TRBV6-5	few	TRBD2	TRBJ2-3	TGTGCCAGCAGTTACTCGTCTAGCGGAGTCACAGATACGCAGTATTTT	CASSYSSSGVTDTQYF